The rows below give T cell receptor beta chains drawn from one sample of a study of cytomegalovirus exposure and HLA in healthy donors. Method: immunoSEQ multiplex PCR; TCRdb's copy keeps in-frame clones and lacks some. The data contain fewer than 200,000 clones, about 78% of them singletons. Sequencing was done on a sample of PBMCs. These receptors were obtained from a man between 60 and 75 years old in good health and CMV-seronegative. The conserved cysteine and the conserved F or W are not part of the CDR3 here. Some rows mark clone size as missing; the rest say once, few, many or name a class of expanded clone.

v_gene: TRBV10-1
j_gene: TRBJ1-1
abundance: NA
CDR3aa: ASRDRGHLNTEAF

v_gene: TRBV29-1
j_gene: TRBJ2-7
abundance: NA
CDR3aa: SVSRTGVAYEQH

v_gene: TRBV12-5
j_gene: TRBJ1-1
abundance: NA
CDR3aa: ASGLFQGSVWTGATEAF

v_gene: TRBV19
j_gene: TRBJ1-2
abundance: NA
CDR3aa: ASSPWTSLTGGYGYT

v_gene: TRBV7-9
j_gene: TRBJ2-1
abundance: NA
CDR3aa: ASSPGNEQF

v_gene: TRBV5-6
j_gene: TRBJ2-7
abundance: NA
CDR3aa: ASSLGQGVLEQY

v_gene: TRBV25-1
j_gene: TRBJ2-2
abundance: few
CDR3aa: ASSEFGRGRAGELF

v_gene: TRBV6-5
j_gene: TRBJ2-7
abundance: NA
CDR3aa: ASSYSSSGSYEQY

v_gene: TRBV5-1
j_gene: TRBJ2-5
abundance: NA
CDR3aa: ASSLDLAGETQY

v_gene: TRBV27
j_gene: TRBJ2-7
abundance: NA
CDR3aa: ASSLGTGAYEQY

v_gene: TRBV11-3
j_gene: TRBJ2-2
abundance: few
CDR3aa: ASSLDGLGWSTGELF

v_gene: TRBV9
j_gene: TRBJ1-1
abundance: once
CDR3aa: ASSVVPGNTEAF

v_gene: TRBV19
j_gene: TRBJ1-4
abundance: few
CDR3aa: ASSILTATNEKLF

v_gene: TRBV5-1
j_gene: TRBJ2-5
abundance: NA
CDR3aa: ASSRPAGGQETQY

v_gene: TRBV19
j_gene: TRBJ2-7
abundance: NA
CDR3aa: ASQGHFYEQY

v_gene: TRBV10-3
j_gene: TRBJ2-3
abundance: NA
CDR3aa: AISGGGGGVDTQY

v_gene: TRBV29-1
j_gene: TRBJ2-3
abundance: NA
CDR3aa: SVEPRTGGTDTQY

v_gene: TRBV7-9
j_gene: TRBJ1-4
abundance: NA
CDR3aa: ASSMDRGSEKLF

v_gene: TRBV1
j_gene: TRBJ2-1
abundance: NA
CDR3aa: TSSQLGDTDEQF

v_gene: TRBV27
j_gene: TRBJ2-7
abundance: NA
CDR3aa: ASSATTGQGYEQY

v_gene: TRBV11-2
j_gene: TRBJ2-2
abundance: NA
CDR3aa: ASSLTAGLNTGELF

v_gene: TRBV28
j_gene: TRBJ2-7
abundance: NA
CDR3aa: ASSLENRAVTVQY